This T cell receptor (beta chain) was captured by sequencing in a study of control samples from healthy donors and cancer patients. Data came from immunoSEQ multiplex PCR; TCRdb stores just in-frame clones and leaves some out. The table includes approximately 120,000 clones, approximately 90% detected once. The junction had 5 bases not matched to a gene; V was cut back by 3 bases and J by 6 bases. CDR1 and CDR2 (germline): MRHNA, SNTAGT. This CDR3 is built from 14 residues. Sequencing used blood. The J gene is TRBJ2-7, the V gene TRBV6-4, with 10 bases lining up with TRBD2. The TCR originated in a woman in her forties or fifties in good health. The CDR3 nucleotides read TGTGCCAGCAGTGAGCTAGCGGGGGCCTCCGAGCAGTACTTC. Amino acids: CASSELAGASEQYF.